One sample yielded the 32 T cell receptor beta chains listed below, sequenced in a study of control samples from healthy donors and cancer patients. The method was immunoSEQ multiplex PCR; TCRdb's version includes in-frame clones alone and lacks a portion of them. The sample lists 20,000 to 30,000 clones; approximately 85% were seen once. The sample comprised PBMCs. The source is a man in his sixties with colorectal cancer.

This chain links TRBV4-1 with TRBJ2-5, with 7 positions matching TRBD1. J was trimmed by 4 bases and V by 2 bases; bases with no gene match: 7. CDR3 length: 15 residues. Germline V CDR1 and CDR2: MGHRA, YSYEKL. CDR3 DNA sequence: TGCGCCAGCAGCCAAAGGGACAGTGCCCTAGAGACCCAGTACTTC. Its protein is CASSQRDSALETQYF.

This chain links TRBV5-1 with TRBJ2-1, with D perhaps TRBD1 or TRBD2 (6 bases each). Germline assignment: CDR1 SGHRS and CDR2 YFSETQ. The ends were cut back, 0 bases at V and 2 bases at J, with 9 bases in the middle. This CDR3 contains 15 residues. Written as DNA, the CDR3 is TGCGCCAGCAGCTTGGGAAGGGGGGCCTACAATGAGCAGTTCTTC. Amino acids: CASSLGRGAYNEQFF.

The count of this clone is one. This chain links TRBV5-1 with TRBJ2-1; D perhaps matches TRBD1 (6 bases). Germline V gene sequence: CDR1 SGHRS, CDR2 YFSETQ. The CDR3 contains 15 residues. V shed 0 bases and J shed 1 base, with 8 bases lying between them. The DNA of the CDR3 is TGCGCCAGCAGCTTGGAACAGGGTTCCTACAATGAGCAGTTCTTC. This sequence encodes CASSLEQGSYNEQFF.

The chain is built from TRBV20-1 and TRBJ1-1; TRBD1 aligns across 7 bases. Trimming removed 3 bases from V and 5 bases from J; junction bases left unmatched: 3. Germline CDR1 is DFQATT and CDR2 is SNEGSKA (reference sequence). The CDR3 length is 12 residues. The CDR3 sequence: CSASKQGTEAFF. The CDR3 DNA follows: TGCAGTGCTAGTAAACAGGGGACTGAAGCTTTCTTT.

This clone was detected once. The chain employs TRBV4-1 and TRBJ2-2, with 8 bases lining up with TRBD2. The CDR3 runs 18 residues. V shed 3 bases, J shed 7 bases, and the junction held 16 bases outside the gene matches. Germline values: CDR1 MGHRA, CDR2 YSYEKL. CDR3 in amino acids: CASSQDLRQRGIVGELFF. CDR3 coding DNA: TGCGCCAGCAGCCAGGATCTGCGACAGCGGGGGATAGTCGGGGAGCTGTTTTTT.

The chain couples TRBV5-6 to TRBJ2-7, with 9 bases aligning to TRBD2. The CDR3 covers 16 residues. J lost 0 bases, V lost 3 bases, and 7 bases had no gene match. Germline V gene lookup returns CDR1 SGHDT and CDR2 YYEEEE. The CDR3 loop reads CASSSGLAESSYEQYV. CDR3 sequence (DNA): TGTGCCAGCAGCTCGGGACTAGCCGAGAGCTCCTACGAGCAGTACGTC.

This clone is a singleton in its sample. This chain uses TRBV25-1 with TRBJ2-5; D gene uncertain. Germline V gene lookup returns CDR1 MGHDK and CDR2 SYGVNS. V lost 1 base to trimming and J lost 5 bases, with 8 bases between them. The CDR3 spans 13 residues. The CDR3 loop reads CASSELNYETQYF. CDR3 coding DNA: TGTGCCAGCAGTGAATTGAACTACGAGACCCAGTACTTC. Full variable domain (rest looked up from reference TRBV25-1 and TRBJ2-5): EADIYQTPRYLVIGTGKKITLECSQTMGHDKMYWYQQDPGMELHLIHYSYGVNSTEKGDLSSESTVSRIRTEHFPLTLESARPSHTSQYLCASSELNYETQYFGPGTRLLVL.

The chain couples TRBV6-6 to TRBJ1-3, with 8 bases aligning to TRBD1. V lost 6 bases, J lost 7 bases, and 8 bases stayed unmatched. Per the germline V gene, CDR1 is MNHNY and CDR2 is SVGAGI (reference sequence). This CDR3 is 14 amino acids long. CDR3 loop: CASSPGTGGNTIYF. The CDR3 DNA follows: TGTGCCAGCAGCCCCGGGACAGGAGGGAACACCATATATTTT.

The chain is built from TRBV27 and TRBJ2-1; 7 nucleotides match TRBD1. This CDR3 is 14 amino acids long. Per germline, CDR1 MNHEY and CDR2 SMNVEV (reference sequence). J gave up 10 bases and V 0 bases, and 6 bases lay outside the gene matches. The DNA of the CDR3 is TGTGCCAGCAGTTTATCGATAGGGACAGCCGAGCAGTTCTTC. This codes for CASSLSIGTAEQFF.

This clone has a single count. This chain links TRBV2 with TRBJ1-4; no definite D call. This CDR3 is 15 amino acids long. Germline V gene data show CDR1 as SNHLY and CDR2 as FYNNEI. Between the trimmed V and J ends, which lost 6 bases and 0 bases, there was a span of 11 bases. CDR3 nucleotides: TGTGCCAGCAGGAGAACGACAACAACTAATGAAAAACTGTTTTTT. This sequence encodes CASRRTTTTNEKLFF.

V gene TRBV20-1 combines with J gene TRBJ2-5, with D hard to call. V shed 5 bases and J shed 1 base, with 2 bases lying between them. Per the germline V gene, CDR1 is DFQATT and CDR2 is SNEGSKA (reference sequence). The CDR3 loop spans 10 amino acids. CDR3 nucleotides: TGCAGTGCTTTCCAAGAGACCCAGTACTTC. Translated: CSAFQETQYF.

V usage is TRBV11-2 and J usage is TRBJ2-3, with TRBD1 as a possible D gene (5 bases). V lost 4 bases to trimming and J lost 4 bases, with 12 bases between them. Germline values: CDR1 SGHAT, CDR2 FQNNGV. The CDR3 loop spans 14 amino acids. The DNA for the CDR3 is TGTGCCAGCAGCTCCCACCTGGGGCCAGATACGCAGTATTTT. The encoded protein is CASSSHLGPDTQYF.

The rearrangement links TRBV6-6 to TRBJ2-7, with a tentative D call TRBD2 (6 bases). CDR1 and CDR2 (germline): MNHNY, SVGAGI (reference sequence). The V and J ends lost 5 bases and 1 base respectively, with 21 bases between them. The CDR3 runs to 17 residues. The CDR3 DNA is TGTGCCAGCAGTCTTGAACTAGCTCTCGGAAATTCCTACGAGCAGTACTTC. This translates into CASSLELALGNSYEQYF.

This clone was seen a handful of times. V is TRBV27 and J is TRBJ2-7; D may be TRBD2 (6 bases). V lost 3 bases and J lost 6, with 21 bases in between. CDR3 length equals 16 residues. Germline lookup yields CDR1 MNHEY and CDR2 SMNVEV (reference sequence). The CDR3 region has the DNA TGTGCCAGCAGTTTCTCCGGGACTGCCGGTTACCGCGAGCAGTACTTC. Protein sequence: CASSFSGTAGYREQYF.

The CDR3 coding sequence is TGTGCCAGTAGTATAGGGGCGACAGGGCACTATGGCTACACCTTC. Amino acid sequence: CASSIGATGHYGYTF. The chain joins TRBV19 to TRBJ1-2, with 7 bases matching TRBD1. The CDR3 has 15 residues. Germline values: CDR1 LNHDA, CDR2 SQIVND (reference sequence). Germline trimming cut 1 base from V and 3 bases from J; bases unmatched to any gene: 5.

Turning to this clone: One end of the junction does not line up with germline, which may come from a read error. Here the CDR3 reads CARSQGGGGAKDTQYF. DNA for the CDR3: TGTGCCCGCAGCCAAGGGGGCGGGGGGGCCAAAGATACGCAGTATTTT. V and J are TRBV3-1 (or the pseudogene TRBV3-2) and TRBJ2-3, with 9 bases fitting TRBD2. Germline V gene sequence: CDR1 LGHDT, CDR2 YNNKEL (reference sequence). This CDR3 region has 16 residues.

The V call is TRBV4-1, the J call TRBJ1-3; D uncertain. With 4 bases removed from V and 0 bases from J, the gap between germline ends came to 10 bases. The V gene's germline CDR1 is MGHRA and CDR2 YSYEKL. This CDR3 comprises 15 residues. The CDR3 nucleotides read TGCGCCAGCAGCCGCGACGGTAGCTCTGGAAACACCATATATTTT. Residues: CASSRDGSSGNTIYF.

V gene TRBV4-3 combines with J gene TRBJ1-2, with D tentatively TRBD1 (6 bases). Trimming stripped 0 bases from V and 1 base from J, with 15 bases between. This CDR3 has 17 amino acids. CDR1 is LGHNA and CDR2 is YSLEER in the germline V gene. The DNA for the CDR3 is TGCGCCAGCAGCCAAGATCTGGGGGGGCTGGGTAACTATGGCTACACCTTC. This gives the protein CASSQDLGGLGNYGYTF.

The chain is built from TRBV4-3 and TRBJ2-3, with a weak D call TRBD2 (6 bases). Germline V lookup: CDR1 LGHNA, CDR2 YSLEER. Trimming took 0 bases from V and 5 from J, leaving 15 bases between them. The CDR3 loop spans 16 amino acids. As DNA, the CDR3 is TGCGCCAGCAGCCAAGATCGAGGAGGGGCAGGAGATACGCAGTATTTT. Its translation is CASSQDRGGAGDTQYF.

This chain connects TRBV6-5 to TRBJ1-3; D perhaps matches TRBD1 (5 bases). V gave up 5 bases and J gave up 11 bases, with 16 bases separating them. The germline V gene has CDR1 MNHEY and CDR2 SVGAGI. The CDR3 is 13 residues long. CDR3 DNA sequence: TGTGCCAGCAGTAAGGGACCCGCAAGGCCCATATATTTT. Its translation is CASSKGPARPIYF.

This sequence joins TRBV5-5 and TRBJ2-1, with TRBD1 identical over 9 bases. The CDR3 contains 13 residues. V shed 4 bases, J shed 6 bases, and the junction held 2 bases outside the gene matches. Germline CDR1 reads SGHKS; CDR2 reads YYEKEE (reference sequence). The CDR3 region has the DNA TGTGCCAGCAGCGCGGACAGGGGCAATGAGCAGTTCTTC. This gives the protein CASSADRGNEQFF.

J is TRBJ1-6 and V is TRBV4-2; no clear D gene. The length of the CDR3 is 14 residues. Trimming shortened V by 0 bases and J by 8 bases, and 8 bases separated the two germline ends. Germline V lookup: CDR1 LGHNA, CDR2 YNFKEQ. CDR3 amino acids: CASSQDFTYSPLHF. The CDR3 DNA reads TGTGCCAGCAGCCAAGATTTTACATATTCACCCCTCCACTTT.

The chain carries TRBV5-4 and TRBJ1-2; D not certain. The length of the CDR3 is 12 residues. Germline V gives CDR1 SGHNT, CDR2 YYREEE (reference sequence). The ends were cut back, 0 bases at V and 8 bases at J, with 8 bases in the middle. CDR3 in DNA: TGTGCCAGCAGCTTGGAAAGGGTAGGCTACACCTTC. Amino acid sequence: CASSLERVGYTF.

This clone was seen only once. V is TRBV30 and J is TRBJ2-7, with 15 bases fitting TRBD2. Germline CDR1 is GTSNPN and CDR2 is SVGIG (reference sequence). The length of the CDR3 is 13 residues. V was pared by 5 bases and J by 6 bases, with 2 bases of the junction left unmatched. CDR3 bases: TGTGCCTGGCTGGGACTAGCGGGGGGCGAGCAGTACTTC. Protein sequence: CAWLGLAGGEQYF.

The V call is TRBV2, the J call TRBJ2-7; no reliable D call. Per the germline V gene, CDR1 is SNHLY and CDR2 is FYNNEI. The CDR3 loop spans 13 amino acids. Trimming took 4 bases from V and 5 from J, leaving 12 bases between them. The CDR3 DNA reads as TGTGCCAGCAGTGCGCCTTACAATAACGAGCAGTACGTC. This sequence encodes CASSAPYNNEQYV.

The gene calls are TRBV2 and TRBJ2-7; no clear D gene. The CDR3 length is 13 residues. Trimming left V 7 bases short and J 4 bases short, with 14 bases between. Germline loops: CDR1 SNHLY, CDR2 FYNNEI. The CDR3, as DNA: TGTGCCAGCACGAAAACGGACCAATACGAGCAGTACTTC. Translation gives CASTKTDQYEQYF.

This clone was counted a single time. CDR3 bases: TGCAGCGTTGACAAGGGGAGTACTGAAGCTTTCTTT. It encodes CSVDKGSTEAFF. The V gene is TRBV29-1, the J gene TRBJ1-1; D might be TRBD1 (5 bases). Per the germline V gene, CDR1 is SQVTM and CDR2 is ANQGSEA. The CDR3 length is 12 residues. V lost 3 bases, J lost 5 bases, and 10 bases lay in between. Variable domain in full (rest from reference TRBV29-1 and TRBJ1-1): SAVISQKPSRDICQRGTSLTIQCQVDSQVTMMFWYRQQPGQSLTLIATANQGSEATYESGFVIDKFPISRPNLTFSTLTVSNMSPEDSSIYLCSVDKGSTEAFFGQGTRLTVV.

The chain uses TRBV11-3 and TRBJ2-3; D is unclear. This CDR3 has 13 residues. V was cut by 4 bases and J by 1 base, with 6 bases left in between. Germline lookup yields CDR1 SGHNT and CDR2 YENEEA. Here the CDR3 DNA reads TGTGCCAGCAGCTCACGGGGCACAGATACGCAGTATTTT. Protein sequence: CASSSRGTDTQYF.

The CDR3 sequence is CASSLTTGAAFHF. The CDR3 DNA sequence: TGTGCCAGCAGCTTAACGACAGGGGCTGCTTTCCACTTT. The rearrangement joins TRBV7-2 to TRBJ1-6; the match to TRBD1 covers 8 bases. V lost 2 bases and J lost 17; bases outside the gene matches: 8. Germline-derived CDR1 and CDR2 are SGHTA and FQGNSA. This CDR3 contains 13 residues.

This rearrangement joins TRBV24-1 to TRBJ2-2, with unresolved D. The CDR3 runs 16 residues. V was cut by 7 bases and J by 1 base, with 15 bases left in between. CDR1 and CDR2 (germline): KGHDR, SFDVKD. The CDR3 region has the DNA TGTGCCACCAGGGCAGGATCCGGACGGAACACCGGGGAGCTGTTTTTT. Translating gives CATRAGSGRNTGELFF.

The J gene is TRBJ2-5, the V gene TRBV11-2; D not resolved. This CDR3 is built from 14 residues. In germline, CDR1 is SGHAT, CDR2 FQNNGV. V lost 5 bases, J lost 2 bases, and 12 bases lay in between. CDR3 loop: CASSPRAGQETQYF. For the CDR3, the DNA is TGTGCCAGCAGCCCAAGGGCAGGTCAAGAGACCCAGTACTTC.

The chain employs TRBV5-4 and TRBJ2-3, with D unresolved. CDR1 and CDR2 from the germline V gene are SGHNT and YYREEE (reference sequence). The germline V and J ends were trimmed by 4 bases and 4 bases, with 19 bases remaining between them. This CDR3 contains 16 residues. As DNA, the CDR3 is TGTGCCAGCAGCGGGTGGCTAGGCGGTGGTCCAGATACGCAGTATTTT. Protein: CASSGWLGGGPDTQYF.